A single sample gave rise to the 19 T cell receptor beta chains below, sequenced in a study of T cell responses to AZD1222 COVID-19 vaccine. The method was immunoSEQ multiplex PCR; TCRdb's version includes in-frame clones alone and lacks a portion of them. The sample contains around 140,000 clones, 85% to 95% of which appear only once. The sample here was peripheral blood, taken after recovery from COVID-19. The receptors originated from an adult who had recovered from COVID-19.

The rearrangement joins TRBV28 to TRBJ1-6; weak D call: TRBD1 (6 bases). The V and J ends lost 6 bases and 5 bases respectively, with 17 bases between them. The V gene's germline CDR1 is MDHEN and CDR2 SYDVKM. This CDR3 has 16 amino acids. CDR3 protein: CASSPGQWTHNSPLHF. The CDR3, as DNA: TGTGCCAGCAGCCCCGGACAGTGGACCCATAATTCACCCCTCCACTTT.

The chain couples TRBV18 to TRBJ1-1; D gene ambiguous. CDR1 is KGHSH and CDR2 is LQKENI in the germline V gene. With 8 bases removed from V and 1 base from J, the gap between germline ends came to 11 bases. CDR3 length: 13 residues. The CDR3 DNA follows: TGTGCCAGCGATCCGGGCCAGAACACTGAAGCTTTCTTT. Translation: CASDPGQNTEAFF.

The CDR3 nucleotides are TGTGCCAGCAGTCCACGTAAAGCGAACACCGGGGAGCTGTTTTTT. This encodes CASSPRKANTGELFF. The chain couples TRBV28 to TRBJ2-2, with D hard to call. Trimming pared 5 bases from V and 0 bases from J, leaving 10 bases between. The CDR3 is 15 residues long. The germline gives CDR1 MDHEN, CDR2 SYDVKM.

The gene calls are TRBV30 and TRBJ2-5, with a weak D call TRBD1 (7 bases). The germline CDR1 and CDR2 sequences are GTSNPN and SVGIG (reference sequence). The CDR3 totals 14 residues. V was clipped by 2 bases and J by 4 bases, with 14 bases between them. This CDR3 is CAWSPGGLTETQYF. The CDR3 DNA is TGTGCCTGGAGTCCAGGGGGACTCACAGAGACCCAGTACTTC.

The chain has TRBV6-1 and TRBJ2-5, with 10 bases identical to TRBD1. The CDR3 has 15 residues. The V and J ends lost 3 bases and 5 bases, in that order; junction bases with no gene match: 6. Germline V lookup: CDR1 MNHNS, CDR2 SASEGT. The CDR3, as DNA: TGTGCCAGCAGTGAGATGACAGGGGGCATGGAGACCCAGTACTTC. Protein product: CASSEMTGGMETQYF.

This chain uses TRBV5-1 with TRBJ2-1, with TRBD1 identical over 7 bases. This CDR3 region has 15 residues. Germline lookup yields CDR1 SGHRS and CDR2 YFSETQ. The V and J ends lost 4 bases and 0 bases, in that order; junction bases with no gene match: 4. The CDR3 bases are TGCGCCAGCAGCAAGGGACAGAGCTCCTACAATGAGCAGTTCTTC. Protein sequence: CASSKGQSSYNEQFF.

The rearrangement joins TRBV24-1 to TRBJ2-5; D tentatively fits TRBD1 or TRBD2 (5 bases each). This CDR3 has 14 amino acids. The germline V and J ends were trimmed by 4 bases and 5 bases, with 13 bases remaining between them. The germline V gene encodes CDR1 KGHDR and CDR2 SFDVKD. For the CDR3, the DNA is TGTGCCACCAGTGAGACATCACGGGGCGAGACCCAGTACTTC. It codes for CATSETSRGETQYF.

The V call is TRBV30, the J call TRBJ1-4; a weak D match, TRBD1 (5 bases). V lost 2 bases and J 5 bases, leaving 18 bases between the germline ends. The length of the CDR3 is 16 residues. Germline V gene sequence: CDR1 GTSNPN, CDR2 SVGIG (reference sequence). CDR3: CAWSRAGRLRNEKLFF. DNA of the CDR3: TGTGCCTGGAGTCGGGCGGGACGGCTGAGGAATGAAAAACTGTTTTTT.

This clone has more than one count but fewer than ten. This sequence joins TRBV6-5 and TRBJ1-5, with D perhaps matching TRBD1 (5 bases). The germline gives CDR1 MNHEY, CDR2 SVGAGI. This CDR3 is 13 amino acids long. V gave up 8 bases and J gave up 5 bases, with 13 bases separating them. CDR3 protein: CASRRELDQPQHF. The CDR3 DNA sequence: TGTGCCAGCCGCAGGGAGTTGGATCAGCCCCAGCATTTT.

This chain connects TRBV19 to TRBJ1-3; 8 bases match TRBD1. Per germline, CDR1 LNHDA and CDR2 SQIVND (reference sequence). The length of the CDR3 is 15 residues. The ends lost 7 bases at V and 8 bases at J; junction bases unmatched: 13. The chain's CDR3 is CASTRLDRGGDTIYF. The CDR3 DNA sequence: TGTGCCAGTACCCGCCTCGACAGGGGAGGGGACACCATATATTTT.

The chain combines TRBV9 with TRBJ2-2; TRBD1 agrees at 7 bases. Germline V gives CDR1 SGDLS, CDR2 YYNGEE. Trimming took 0 bases from V and 6 from J; bases not matched to a gene: 5. The CDR3 runs 15 residues. The CDR3 sequence: CASSVARGGSGELFF. The DNA of the CDR3 is TGTGCCAGCAGCGTAGCCCGAGGGGGCTCCGGGGAGCTGTTTTTT.

The chain recombines TRBV18 with TRBJ2-7, with 7 positions matching TRBD2. The CDR3 covers 17 residues. Losses at the gene ends were 3 bases for V and 3 bases for J; bases not matched to a gene: 14. Germline-derived CDR1 and CDR2 are KGHSH and LQKENI. The CDR3 nucleotides are TGTGCCAGCTCACCCTACCTAAGCGGGAAGGGTGACTACGAGCAGTACTTC. It codes for CASSPYLSGKGDYEQYF.

The chain carries TRBV27 and TRBJ1-4; D remains unclear. Germline assignment: CDR1 MNHEY and CDR2 SMNVEV (reference sequence). The CDR3 contains 14 residues. Trimming took off 2 bases at V and 4 bases at J, with 8 bases between the two ends. In DNA, the CDR3 is TGTGCCAGCAGTTTAAATCCCTTTAATGAAAAACTGTTTTTT. Translation: CASSLNPFNEKLFF.

In this sample, this clone turned up a few times. The genes are TRBV7-6 and TRBJ1-6, with 9 bases lining up with TRBD1. Germline CDR1 SGHVS, CDR2 FNYEAQ. This CDR3 has 15 amino acids. V trimming: 6 bases; J trimming: 10 bases; junction bases outside the gene matches: 10. The CDR3 DNA sequence: TGTGCCAGCAGTTTAACACAGGGGGCCGGGTCACCCCTCCACTTT. This codes for CASSLTQGAGSPLHF.

The rearrangement links TRBV27 to TRBJ1-2, with TRBD1 identical over 7 bases. This CDR3 is built from 13 residues. CDR1 and CDR2 from the germline V gene are MNHEY and SMNVEV (reference sequence). V was clipped by 3 bases and J by 8 bases; unmatched bases: 6. The CDR3 DNA is TGTGCCAGCAGTTTCAGGGGGATGGCGGGCTACACCTTC. Translation gives CASSFRGMAGYTF.

V gene TRBV7-2 combines with J gene TRBJ1-2; TRBD1 matches at 9 bases. The trim removed 4 bases at V and 4 bases at J, leaving 1 base unmatched. The CDR3 runs to 13 residues. Germline values: CDR1 SGHTA, CDR2 FQGNSA. CDR3 DNA: TGTGCCAGCAGCTCGACAGGGGGCTATGGCTACACCTTC. Its translation is CASSSTGGYGYTF.

The chain is built from TRBV27 and TRBJ2-7; 7 bases agree with TRBD1. J was trimmed by 2 bases and V by 8 bases; bases with no gene match: 6. The CDR3 is 13 residues long. The germline V gene has CDR1 MNHEY and CDR2 SMNVEV (reference sequence). In DNA, the CDR3 is TGTGCCAGCGGTACCGGGACAGCCTACGAGCAGTACTTC. Translated: CASGTGTAYEQYF.

This clone was recorded a few times. The chain uses TRBV5-4 and TRBJ2-1, with TRBD2 matching 7 bases. The CDR3 length is 15 residues. Germline CDR1 reads SGHNT; CDR2 reads YYREEE (reference sequence). V shed 0 bases, J shed 3 bases, and the junction held 3 bases outside the gene matches. CDR3 residues: CASSLEAGNYNEQFF. As DNA, the CDR3 is TGTGCCAGCAGCTTGGAAGCGGGAAACTACAATGAGCAGTTCTTC.

V and J are TRBV5-5 and TRBJ1-3, with no clear D. Germline-derived CDR1 and CDR2 are SGHKS and YYEKEE (reference sequence). The CDR3 contains 14 residues. Trimming pared 2 bases from V and 1 base from J, leaving 7 bases between. CDR3 nucleotide sequence: TGTGCCAGCAGCTTCGGGAGTTCTGGAAACACCATATATTTT. Residues: CASSFGSSGNTIYF.